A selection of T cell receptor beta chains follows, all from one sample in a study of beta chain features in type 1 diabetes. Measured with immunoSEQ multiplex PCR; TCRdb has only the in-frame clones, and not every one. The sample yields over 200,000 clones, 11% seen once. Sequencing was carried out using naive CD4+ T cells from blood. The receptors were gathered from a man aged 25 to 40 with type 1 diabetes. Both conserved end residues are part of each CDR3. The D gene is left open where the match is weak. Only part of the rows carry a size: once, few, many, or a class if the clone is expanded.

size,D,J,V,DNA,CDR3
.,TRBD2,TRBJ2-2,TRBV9,TGTGCCAGCAGCGCCCGACTAGCGATGAACACCGGGGAGCTGTTTTTT,CASSARLAMNTGELFF
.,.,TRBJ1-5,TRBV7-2,TGTGCCAGCAGCATAGGACATCATAGCAATCAGCCCCAGCATTTT,CASSIGHHSNQPQHF
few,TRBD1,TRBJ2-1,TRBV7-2,TGTGCCAGCAGCTTATGGGACAGGGGGCGCGAGCAGTTCTTC,CASSLWDRGREQFF
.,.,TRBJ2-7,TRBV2,TGTGCCAGCAGATCCTCCGGTGCAAGGCAGTACTTC,CASRSSGARQYF
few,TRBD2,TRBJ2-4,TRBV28,TGTGCCAGCTCTACTAGCGGGGCCTTCCCTGGAAACATTCAGTACTTC,CASSTSGAFPGNIQYF
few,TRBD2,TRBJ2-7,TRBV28,TGTGCCAGCAGTTCCTTGACTAGCGGGGGGGCAGGGTTGCCGTACTTC,CASSSLTSGGAGLPYF
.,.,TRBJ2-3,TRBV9,TGTGCCAGCAGCGTAGTGGCCAGCACAGATACGCAGTATTTT,CASSVVASTDTQYF
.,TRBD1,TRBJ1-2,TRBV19,TGTGCCAGTAGTCCCCCAACCATCAGGGGGCAGGATGGCTACACCTTC,CASSPPTIRGQDGYTF
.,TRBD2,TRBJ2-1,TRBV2,TGTGCCAGCAGACCGACTAGCGGGGGATTGAATGAGCAGTTCTTC,CASRPTSGGLNEQFF
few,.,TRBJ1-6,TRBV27,TGTGCCAGCAGTTTCAGGGGCGGTTCACCCCTCCACTTT,CASSFRGGSPLHF
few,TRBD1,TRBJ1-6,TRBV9,TGTGCCAGCAGCGTAGGGGACAGGGGTAGGGCACCCCTCCACTTT,CASSVGDRGRAPLHF
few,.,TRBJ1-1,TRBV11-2,TGTGCCAGCAGGCATATCAGGGGTACGAACACTGAAGCTTTCTTT,CASRHIRGTNTEAFF
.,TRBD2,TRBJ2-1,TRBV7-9,TGTGCCAGCAGCTTCCCACTAGCGGACCACAATGAGCAGTTCTTC,CASSFPLADHNEQFF
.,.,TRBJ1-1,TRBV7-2,TGTGCCAGCAGCTTAGCGGGCCTGAACACTGAAGCTTTCTTT,CASSLAGLNTEAFF
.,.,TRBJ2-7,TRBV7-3,TGTGCTATCGGCGGGACGCGCTTACTCTACGAGCAGTACTTC,CAIGGTRLLYEQYF
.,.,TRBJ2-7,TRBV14,TGTGCCAGCAGCCAAGCCCAGGGAAGATACGAGCAGTACTTC,CASSQAQGRYEQYF